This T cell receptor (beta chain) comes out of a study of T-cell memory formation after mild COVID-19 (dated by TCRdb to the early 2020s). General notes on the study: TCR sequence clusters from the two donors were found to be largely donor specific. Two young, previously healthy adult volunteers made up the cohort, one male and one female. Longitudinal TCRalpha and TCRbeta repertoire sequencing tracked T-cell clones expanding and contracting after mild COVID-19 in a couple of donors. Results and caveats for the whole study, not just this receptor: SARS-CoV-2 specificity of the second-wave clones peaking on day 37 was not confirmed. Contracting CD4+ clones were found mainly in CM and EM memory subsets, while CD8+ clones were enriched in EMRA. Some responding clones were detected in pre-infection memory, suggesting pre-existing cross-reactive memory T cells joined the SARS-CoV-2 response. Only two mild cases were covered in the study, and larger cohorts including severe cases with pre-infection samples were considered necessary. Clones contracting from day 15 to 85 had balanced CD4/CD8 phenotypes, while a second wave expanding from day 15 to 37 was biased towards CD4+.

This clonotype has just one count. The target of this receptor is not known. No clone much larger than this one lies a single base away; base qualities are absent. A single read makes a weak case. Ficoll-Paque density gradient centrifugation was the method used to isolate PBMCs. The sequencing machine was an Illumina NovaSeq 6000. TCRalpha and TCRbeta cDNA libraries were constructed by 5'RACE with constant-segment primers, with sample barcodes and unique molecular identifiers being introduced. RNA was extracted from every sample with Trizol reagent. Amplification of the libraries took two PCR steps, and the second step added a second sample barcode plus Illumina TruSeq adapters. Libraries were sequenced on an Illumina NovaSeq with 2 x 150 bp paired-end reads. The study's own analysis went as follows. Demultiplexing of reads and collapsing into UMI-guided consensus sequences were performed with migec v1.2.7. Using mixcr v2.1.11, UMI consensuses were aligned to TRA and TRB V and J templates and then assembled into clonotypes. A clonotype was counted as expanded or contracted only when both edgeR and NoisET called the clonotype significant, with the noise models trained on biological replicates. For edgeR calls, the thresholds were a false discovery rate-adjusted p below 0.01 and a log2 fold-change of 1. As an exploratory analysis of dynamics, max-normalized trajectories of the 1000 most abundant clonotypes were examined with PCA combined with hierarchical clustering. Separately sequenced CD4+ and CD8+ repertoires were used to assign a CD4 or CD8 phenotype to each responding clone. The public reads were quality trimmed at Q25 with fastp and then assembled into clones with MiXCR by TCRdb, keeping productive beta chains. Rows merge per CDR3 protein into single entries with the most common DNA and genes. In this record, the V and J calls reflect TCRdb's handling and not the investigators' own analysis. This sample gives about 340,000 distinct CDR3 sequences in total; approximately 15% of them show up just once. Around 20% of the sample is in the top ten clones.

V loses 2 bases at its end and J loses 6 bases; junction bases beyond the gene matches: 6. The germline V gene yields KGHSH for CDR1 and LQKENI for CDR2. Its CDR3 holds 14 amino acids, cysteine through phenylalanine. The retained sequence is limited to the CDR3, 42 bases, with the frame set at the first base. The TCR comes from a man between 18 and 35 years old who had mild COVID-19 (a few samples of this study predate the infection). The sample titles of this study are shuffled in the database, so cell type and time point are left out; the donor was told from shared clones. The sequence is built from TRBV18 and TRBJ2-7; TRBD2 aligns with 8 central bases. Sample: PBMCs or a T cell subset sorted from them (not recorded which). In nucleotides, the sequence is TGTGCCAGCTCACCAGCCGGGACTAGTTCCGAGCAGTACTTC. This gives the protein CASSPAGTSSEQYF. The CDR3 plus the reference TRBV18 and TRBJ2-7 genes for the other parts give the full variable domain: NAGVMQNPRHLVRRRGQEARLRCSPMKGHSHVYWYRQLPEEGLKFMVYLQKENIIDESGMPKERFSAEFPKEGPSILRIQQVVRGDSAAYFCASSPAGTSSEQYFGPGTRLTVT.